This T cell receptor beta chain was recovered during a study of response to subunit inactivated influenza vaccine. V shed 6 bases and J shed 2 bases, with 10 bases lying between them. This CDR3 has 13 amino acids. TCRdb called the RT-PCR reads again in MiXCR, with one record for every CDR3 protein. The sample carries hundreds of thousands of distinct CDR3 sequences, approximately 14% recorded once. The sequencing here drew on PBMCs from blood, taken 14 to 15 days before vaccination. This TCR came from a man aged 50 to 59 who received an inactivated influenza vaccine. V gene TRBV12-3 or TRBV12-4 combines with J gene TRBJ2-5; tentatively, D is TRBD1 (5 bases). DNA of the CDR3: TGTGCCAGCAGCAAGAACAGGCAAGAGACCCAGTACTTC. Encoded protein: CASSKNRQETQYF.